This section outlines one T cell receptor (beta chain) sequence together with its context. These data belong to a study of blood T cell repertoires in COVID-19. In the study overall: T cells, B-cell-depleted T cells, or PBMCs supplied cDNA or gDNA.

As handled by the study authors: Estimation of nucleated cell counts was performed using reference gene primer amplification. Libraries were prepared by immunoSEQ multiplex PCR; TCRdb keeps only in-frame clonotypes and omits some of them. V, J and clone size are taken as reported in that table, and D and trimming were inferred from the DNA itself. The sample lists 150,000 to 200,000 clones, roughly 85% occurring once. The CDR3 is 15 residues long. V shed 1 base and J shed 8 bases, with 14 bases lying between them. CDR1 is SGHAT and CDR2 is FQNNGV in the germline V gene. The chain is built from TRBV11-2 and TRBJ1-4; D not certain. This clonotype was obtained from a human donor with acute or convalescent COVID-19. The donor label of this sample is uncertain. Sequencing was carried out using peripheral blood. The CDR3, as DNA: TGTGCCAGCAGCTTAGCAGCAGGTGCCTTCGAAAAACTGTTTTTT. This encodes CASSLAAGAFEKLFF.